These T cell receptor beta chains were read from a single sample in a study of blood T cells in healthy people across ages. TCRdb reprocessed the 5' RACE reads with MiXCR, giving one entry per CDR3 protein. The sample contains 800,000 to 1,300,000 distinct CDR3 sequences, approximately 26% of which appear only once. The data were also submitted as part of a second study, on T cells of mothers and their children.

The sample taken for sequencing was blood. These receptors came from a girl aged 2-10 years in good health. Each CDR3 is given with its conserved first and last residue. A D gene is named only where the DNA matches it firmly. Some rows have no size entry. The others give once, few or many, or a class for an expanded clone.

clone_size: NA
j_call: TRBJ2-2
v_call: TRBV10-2
d_call: TRBD1
cdr3_nt: TGCGCCACCTCTCTTCTGAGGGGACAGGGCAACACCGGGGAGCTGTTTTTT
cdr3_aa: CATSLLRGQGNTGELFF

clone_size: NA
j_call: TRBJ2-5
v_call: TRBV7-9
d_call: TRBD1
cdr3_nt: TGTGCCAGCAGCTTCCGGGACAGGGCCCTCCAAGAGACCCAGTACTTC
cdr3_aa: CASSFRDRALQETQYF

clone_size: NA
j_call: TRBJ1-1
v_call: TRBV6-1
d_call: NA
cdr3_nt: TGTGCCAGCAGTTGGCTCAGGGGTACTGAAGCTTTCTTT
cdr3_aa: CASSWLRGTEAFF

clone_size: few
j_call: TRBJ2-1
v_call: TRBV7-9
d_call: TRBD2
cdr3_nt: TGTGCCAGCAGCCGGGGCCCCGGACTAGTGTATGAGCAGTTCTTC
cdr3_aa: CASSRGPGLVYEQFF

clone_size: NA
j_call: TRBJ2-5
v_call: TRBV5-1
d_call: TRBD2
cdr3_nt: TGCGCCAGCAGCTTGGCCCCTAGCGGGGAGATCCAAGAGACCCAGTACTTC
cdr3_aa: CASSLAPSGEIQETQYF

clone_size: few
j_call: TRBJ2-1
v_call: TRBV6-4
d_call: TRBD1
cdr3_nt: TGTGCCAGCAGTGATTCTTCCGACAGGGCTTCGGGTGAGCAGTTCTTC
cdr3_aa: CASSDSSDRASGEQFF

clone_size: few
j_call: TRBJ2-1
v_call: TRBV6-4
d_call: TRBD1
cdr3_nt: TGTGCCAGCACCACGGACAGGGTAAGCCCCTACAATGAGCAGTTCTTC
cdr3_aa: CASTTDRVSPYNEQFF

clone_size: NA
j_call: TRBJ2-3
v_call: TRBV5-1
d_call: TRBD1
cdr3_nt: TGCGCCAGCAGCTTGGAGACAGGGGGCGCAGATACGCAGTATTTT
cdr3_aa: CASSLETGGADTQYF

clone_size: few
j_call: TRBJ2-5
v_call: TRBV18
d_call: NA
cdr3_nt: TGTGCCAGCTCACCGGTACTGGCGGCCCAAGAGGCCCAGTACTTC
cdr3_aa: CASSPVLAAQEAQYF

clone_size: few
j_call: TRBJ2-5
v_call: TRBV29-1
d_call: NA
cdr3_nt: TGCAGCGTTGAAGATCCCGCCAGCGGGCGCGGGGAGACCCAGTACTTC
cdr3_aa: CSVEDPASGRGETQYF

clone_size: NA
j_call: TRBJ2-5
v_call: TRBV5-6
d_call: NA
cdr3_nt: TGTGCCAGCAGCCGGGACCGACTTGGTACCCAGTACTTC
cdr3_aa: CASSRDRLGTQYF

clone_size: few
j_call: TRBJ1-2
v_call: TRBV2
d_call: NA
cdr3_nt: TGTGCCAGCAGTGAAAAATCGGGCTACACCTTC
cdr3_aa: CASSEKSGYTF

clone_size: NA
j_call: TRBJ1-1
v_call: TRBV6-5
d_call: NA
cdr3_nt: TGTGCCAGCACCCCCTTGGGAAGCACTGAAGCTTTCTTT
cdr3_aa: CASTPLGSTEAFF

clone_size: few
j_call: TRBJ1-5
v_call: TRBV28
d_call: NA
cdr3_nt: TGTGCCAGCAGTTTTCCTCAGCCCCAGCATTTT
cdr3_aa: CASSFPQPQHF

clone_size: many
j_call: TRBJ1-4
v_call: TRBV7-8
d_call: TRBD1
cdr3_nt: TGTGCCAGCAGCCTTATACCGGGACAGGGGAATGAAAAACTGTTTTTT
cdr3_aa: CASSLIPGQGNEKLFF

clone_size: NA
j_call: TRBJ2-4
v_call: TRBV12-3/TRBV12-4
d_call: NA
cdr3_nt: TGTGCCAGCAGGACCCCGGGGATAAACATTCAGTACTTC
cdr3_aa: CASRTPGINIQYF

clone_size: NA
j_call: TRBJ2-5
v_call: TRBV20-1
d_call: TRBD2
cdr3_nt: TGCAGTGCCAGAGGACTAGGGATGCAAGAGACCCAGTACTTC
cdr3_aa: CSARGLGMQETQYF

clone_size: NA
j_call: TRBJ1-1
v_call: TRBV20-1
d_call: NA
cdr3_nt: TGCAGTCACCTGGCGGGGGTGCTATCCACTGAAGCTTTCTTT
cdr3_aa: CSHLAGVLSTEAFF

clone_size: NA
j_call: TRBJ1-6
v_call: TRBV4-3
d_call: NA
cdr3_nt: TGCGCCAGCAGCCAAGATCCGGCGAGCTCCTATAACTCACCCCTCCACTTT
cdr3_aa: CASSQDPASSYNSPLHF

clone_size: few
j_call: TRBJ1-1
v_call: TRBV7-9
d_call: TRBD1
cdr3_nt: TGTGCCAGCAGCTTAGTTGGGACAGGGGGCCTCACTGAAGCTTTCTTT
cdr3_aa: CASSLVGTGGLTEAFF

clone_size: NA
j_call: TRBJ2-1
v_call: TRBV29-1
d_call: TRBD1
cdr3_nt: TGCAGCGTACAGGGGGTCAATGAGCAGTTCTTC
cdr3_aa: CSVQGVNEQFF

clone_size: NA
j_call: TRBJ1-1
v_call: TRBV12-3/TRBV12-4
d_call: NA
cdr3_nt: TGTGCCAGCAGTTCAAACGTCGCAGTCACTGAAGCTTTCTTT
cdr3_aa: CASSSNVAVTEAFF

clone_size: few
j_call: TRBJ1-2
v_call: TRBV2
d_call: NA
cdr3_nt: TGTGCCAGCAGCGCCGACAGCAGTGTAAATGGCTACACCTTC
cdr3_aa: CASSADSSVNGYTF

clone_size: NA
j_call: TRBJ2-5
v_call: TRBV20-1
d_call: NA
cdr3_nt: TGCAGTGCTAGAGAACCAGCTAAAGAGACCCAGTACTTC
cdr3_aa: CSAREPAKETQYF

clone_size: few
j_call: TRBJ1-5
v_call: TRBV7-2
d_call: NA
cdr3_nt: TGTGCCAGCAGCCTCTCGGGGGGTTACAATCAGCCCCAGCATTTT
cdr3_aa: CASSLSGGYNQPQHF

clone_size: few
j_call: TRBJ2-5
v_call: TRBV20-1
d_call: NA
cdr3_nt: TGCAGTGCTTTCGAGACCCAGCTTGAGACCCAGTACTTC
cdr3_aa: CSAFETQLETQYF

clone_size: NA
j_call: TRBJ1-6
v_call: TRBV14
d_call: NA
cdr3_nt: TGTGCCAGCAGCCCCGGAAAGAGCTCCTATAATTCACCCCTCCACTTT
cdr3_aa: CASSPGKSSYNSPLHF

clone_size: NA
j_call: TRBJ2-1
v_call: TRBV20-1
d_call: NA
cdr3_nt: TGCAGTGCTAGCTTCCCCTGGCACTACGATAGCTCCTACAATGAGCAGTTCTTC
cdr3_aa: CSASFPWHYDSSYNEQFF

clone_size: NA
j_call: TRBJ2-7
v_call: TRBV28
d_call: NA
cdr3_nt: TGTGCCAGCAGTTTAGTGAAGGGCAAGAGATACGAGCAGTACTTC
cdr3_aa: CASSLVKGKRYEQYF

clone_size: NA
j_call: TRBJ2-7
v_call: TRBV12-3/TRBV12-4
d_call: NA
cdr3_nt: TGTGCCAGCAGTTTTGCGGGGCAACTTTATAACGAGCAGTACTTC
cdr3_aa: CASSFAGQLYNEQYF

clone_size: NA
j_call: TRBJ2-3
v_call: TRBV5-1
d_call: NA
cdr3_nt: TGCGCCAGCAGCTTGGATCGTAGTCCAGATACGCAGTATTTT
cdr3_aa: CASSLDRSPDTQYF

clone_size: few
j_call: TRBJ2-1
v_call: TRBV24-1
d_call: TRBD2
cdr3_nt: TGTGCCACCAGTGAAGCGGGGGACTACAATGAGCAGTTCTTC
cdr3_aa: CATSEAGDYNEQFF

clone_size: many
j_call: TRBJ2-3
v_call: TRBV9
d_call: NA
cdr3_nt: TGTGCCAGCAGCGGGAGGTTTAGCACAGATACGCAGTATTTT
cdr3_aa: CASSGRFSTDTQYF

clone_size: NA
j_call: TRBJ1-3
v_call: TRBV11-2
d_call: NA
cdr3_nt: TGTGCCAGCAGTCGGAGGGGGTCAGCTGGAAACACCATATATTTT
cdr3_aa: CASSRRGSAGNTIYF

clone_size: NA
j_call: TRBJ2-5
v_call: TRBV10-3
d_call: NA
cdr3_nt: TGTGCCACGAACGGGGGACTCCAAGAGACCCAGTACTTC
cdr3_aa: CATNGGLQETQYF

clone_size: NA
j_call: TRBJ2-5
v_call: TRBV25-1
d_call: TRBD2
cdr3_nt: TGTGCCAGCAGCGCGGGGGCAACAGCGGGAGGCCTGGAGACCCAGTACTTC
cdr3_aa: CASSAGATAGGLETQYF

clone_size: once
j_call: TRBJ2-7
v_call: TRBV5-1
d_call: TRBD1
cdr3_nt: TGCGCCAGCAGCCCGAGATGGGACAGGGTCGATTACGAGCAGTACTTC
cdr3_aa: CASSPRWDRVDYEQYF

clone_size: NA
j_call: TRBJ1-1
v_call: TRBV5-1
d_call: NA
cdr3_nt: TGCGCCAGCGGTCTAAAAGGTGATGGGACTGAAGCTTTCTTT
cdr3_aa: CASGLKGDGTEAFF

clone_size: NA
j_call: TRBJ2-7
v_call: TRBV28
d_call: TRBD2
cdr3_nt: TGTGCCAGCAGTACCCCAACATTTTATCCGGGACTAGCGGGAGGTCCCTACGAGCAGTACTTC
cdr3_aa: CASSTPTFYPGLAGGPYEQYF

clone_size: few
j_call: TRBJ2-7
v_call: TRBV28
d_call: NA
cdr3_nt: TGTGCCAGCAGTATTCCCTTGACCGGGACTTTCTCCTACGAGCAGTACTTC
cdr3_aa: CASSIPLTGTFSYEQYF

clone_size: NA
j_call: TRBJ2-7
v_call: TRBV7-9
d_call: NA
cdr3_nt: TGTGCCAGCAGCTCCCCACTATTGGACGAGCAGTACTTC
cdr3_aa: CASSSPLLDEQYF

clone_size: few
j_call: TRBJ1-1
v_call: TRBV29-1
d_call: NA
cdr3_nt: TGCAGCGTTACGGGCCCCCAGAACACTGAAGCTTTCTTT
cdr3_aa: CSVTGPQNTEAFF

clone_size: NA
j_call: TRBJ1-5
v_call: TRBV15
d_call: NA
cdr3_nt: TGTGCCACCAGCAGAGATAGGGGCCCCGCAGATACGCAGCATTTT
cdr3_aa: CATSRDRGPADTQHF

clone_size: NA
j_call: TRBJ2-7
v_call: TRBV20-1
d_call: NA
cdr3_nt: TGCAGTGCAAACCCCAAGGGCCGATACGAGCAGTACTTC
cdr3_aa: CSANPKGRYEQYF

clone_size: NA
j_call: TRBJ2-6
v_call: TRBV7-8
d_call: NA
cdr3_nt: TGTGCCAGCAGCTTGTCGACAGGATGGGCCAACGTCCTGACTTTC
cdr3_aa: CASSLSTGWANVLTF

clone_size: NA
j_call: TRBJ2-2
v_call: TRBV6-5
d_call: NA
cdr3_nt: TGTGCCAGCAGTTATGGGCTGGGGGGAGCCGGGGAGCTGTTTTTT
cdr3_aa: CASSYGLGGAGELFF

clone_size: NA
j_call: TRBJ2-1
v_call: TRBV12-3/TRBV12-4
d_call: NA
cdr3_nt: TGTGCCAGCAGTTTACAGGGGCTCCCTAGGAATGAGCAGTTCTTC
cdr3_aa: CASSLQGLPRNEQFF

clone_size: NA
j_call: TRBJ2-3
v_call: TRBV9
d_call: NA
cdr3_nt: TGTGCCAGCAGCGTTGAGGGGCTCGGCACAGATACGCAGTATTTT
cdr3_aa: CASSVEGLGTDTQYF

clone_size: NA
j_call: TRBJ1-1
v_call: TRBV28
d_call: NA
cdr3_nt: TGTGCCAGCAGTTTTATCGGACAGTTGAACACTGAAGCTTTCTTT
cdr3_aa: CASSFIGQLNTEAFF

clone_size: few
j_call: TRBJ1-1
v_call: TRBV27
d_call: NA
cdr3_nt: TGTGCCAGCAGTCCTAGGGGGGCCATGAACACTGAAGCTTTCTTT
cdr3_aa: CASSPRGAMNTEAFF

clone_size: NA
j_call: TRBJ2-6
v_call: TRBV20-1
d_call: NA
cdr3_nt: TGCAGTGCAGGGGTGGACTCTGGGGCCAACGTCCTGACTTTC
cdr3_aa: CSAGVDSGANVLTF

clone_size: few
j_call: TRBJ2-1
v_call: TRBV7-9
d_call: NA
cdr3_nt: TGTGCCAGCAGATCACTTTCGGACCTACGGCGGGGGCAGTTCTTC
cdr3_aa: CASRSLSDLRRGQFF

clone_size: few
j_call: TRBJ2-7
v_call: TRBV5-1
d_call: NA
cdr3_nt: TGCGCCAGCAGCTTGATGGGTCGGGCAGTCGCAGGGAACGAGCAGTACTTC
cdr3_aa: CASSLMGRAVAGNEQYF

clone_size: few
j_call: TRBJ1-1
v_call: TRBV21-1
d_call: NA
cdr3_nt: TGTGCCAGCGATCCGGAGAACACTGAAGCTTTCTTT
cdr3_aa: CASDPENTEAFF

clone_size: NA
j_call: TRBJ1-5
v_call: TRBV19
d_call: NA
cdr3_nt: TGTGCCAGTAGTATGTCCGGGTCGGGACGCCCCCAGCATTTT
cdr3_aa: CASSMSGSGRPQHF

clone_size: few
j_call: TRBJ2-5
v_call: TRBV6-6
d_call: NA
cdr3_nt: TGTGCCAGCAGTTACTCTGTTATGAGGACCCAAGAGACCCAGTACTTC
cdr3_aa: CASSYSVMRTQETQYF

clone_size: few
j_call: TRBJ2-7
v_call: TRBV7-2
d_call: TRBD1
cdr3_nt: TGTGCCAGCAGCTTTCTAGCCGGGACAGCCTACGAGCAGTACTTC
cdr3_aa: CASSFLAGTAYEQYF

clone_size: NA
j_call: TRBJ2-2
v_call: TRBV27
d_call: TRBD1
cdr3_nt: TGTGCCAGCAGGGACAGGGGGTACACCGGGGAGCTGTTTTTT
cdr3_aa: CASRDRGYTGELFF

clone_size: NA
j_call: TRBJ2-5
v_call: TRBV29-1
d_call: NA
cdr3_nt: TGCAGCGTCCCCCGGTTGGACGAAGCGGTGCAAGAGACCCAGTACTTC
cdr3_aa: CSVPRLDEAVQETQYF